This record concerns one T cell receptor (beta chain) sequence. Assay: immunoSEQ multiplex PCR; the TCRdb copy retains only in-frame clones and omits some. In the table there are tens of thousands of clones, approximately 80% of which are singletons. The sample originates from a study of blood T cell repertoires in COVID-19. Study as a whole: The United States, Italy and Spain were the sources of the acute and convalescent COVID-19 samples.

After removal of 1 base from V and 4 bases from J, the junction contained 5 bases not matched to a gene. The CDR3 sequence is 15 residues long. From germline, CDR1 is LNHNV and CDR2 YYDKDF (reference sequence). The chain carries TRBV15 and TRBJ2-7; 9 bases line up with TRBD2. The sequence derives from a woman of 80 years or more with acute or convalescent COVID-19. The sample consisted of peripheral blood. The CDR3 region is CATSRGVSGGYEQYF. The CDR3 DNA reads as TGTGCCACCAGCAGAGGGGTTAGCGGGGGTTACGAGCAGTACTTC.